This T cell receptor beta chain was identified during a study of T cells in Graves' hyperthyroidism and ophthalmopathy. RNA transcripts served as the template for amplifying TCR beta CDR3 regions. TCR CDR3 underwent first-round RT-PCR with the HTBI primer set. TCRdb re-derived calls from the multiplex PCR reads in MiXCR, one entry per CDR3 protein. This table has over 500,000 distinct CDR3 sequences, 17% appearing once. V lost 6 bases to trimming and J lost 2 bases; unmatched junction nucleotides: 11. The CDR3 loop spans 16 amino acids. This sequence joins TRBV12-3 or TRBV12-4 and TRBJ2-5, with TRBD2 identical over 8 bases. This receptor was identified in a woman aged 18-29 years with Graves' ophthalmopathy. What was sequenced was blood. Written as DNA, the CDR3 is TGTGCCAGCAGCTCAGGGCCAGCGGGGGAACAAGAGACCCAGTACTTC. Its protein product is CASSSGPAGEQETQYF.